These 27 T cell receptor beta chains originate from one sample sequenced in a study of cytomegalovirus exposure and HLA in healthy donors. The PCR used 60 Vbeta and 13 Jbeta primers. Generated by immunoSEQ multiplex PCR, the TCRdb table keeps only in-frame clones and is missing some. Among over 150,000 clones listed, around 88% were seen once. The sequenced material came from PBMCs. Receptor source: a woman aged 25 to 39 in good health and CMV-seronegative.

In DNA, the CDR3 is TGTGCCAGCAGCGCACTAGCGGGAGTACAGTATGAGCAGTTCTTC. Its protein is CASSALAGVQYEQFF. This chain joins TRBV14 and TRBJ2-1; 11 bases match TRBD2. Germline CDR1 SGHDN, CDR2 FVKESK. This CDR3 contains 15 residues. With 5 bases clipped from V and 8 bases from J, the junction kept 8 bases outside the gene matches.

This rearrangement joins TRBV9 to TRBJ2-1, with a possible D match to TRBD2 (5 bases). The CDR3 has 15 amino acids. V lost 0 bases to trimming and J lost 8 bases, with 15 bases between them. CDR1 SGDLS and CDR2 YYNGEE come from the germline V gene. The CDR3 coding sequence is TGTGCCAGCAGCGTAGCCGACTATCGGAGCGATGAGCAGTTCTTC. Encoded protein: CASSVADYRSDEQFF.

The rearrangement uses TRBV19 and TRBJ2-7; 9 bases align to TRBD1. With 9 bases clipped from V and 2 bases from J, the junction kept 5 bases outside the gene matches. Germline-derived CDR1 and CDR2 are LNHDA and SQIVND (reference sequence). This CDR3 is 13 amino acids long. CDR3 bases: TGTGCCAGCCTCGGGACAGGGACCTACGAGCAGTACTTC. Residues: CASLGTGTYEQYF.

The chain links TRBV5-1 to TRBJ1-2, with D maybe TRBD1 (5 bases). Trimming left V 0 bases short and J 4 bases short, with 7 bases between. From germline, CDR1 is SGHRS and CDR2 YFSETQ. The CDR3 runs to 13 residues. CDR3 bases: TGCGCCAGCAGCTTGGGACAGACCTATGGCTACACCTTC. This encodes CASSLGQTYGYTF.

The chain links TRBV5-1 to TRBJ1-3; 7 bases are shared with TRBD1. The V gene end was trimmed by 3 bases and the J gene end by 9 bases; junction bases not matched to a gene: 15. The length of the CDR3 is 16 residues. Per the germline V gene, CDR1 is SGHRS and CDR2 is YFSETQ. The CDR3: CASSSTGDGSLRTIYF. Here the CDR3 DNA reads TGCGCCAGCAGCTCCACAGGGGACGGGTCGTTGCGCACCATATATTTT.

The chain has TRBV6-1 and TRBJ1-5; the D gene is possibly TRBD1 (5 bases). The CDR3 loop spans 15 amino acids. Trimming pared 5 bases from V and 6 bases from J, leaving 17 bases between. Germline CDR1 and CDR2: MNHNS and SASEGT. The CDR3 coding sequence is TGTGCCAGCAGTACTACCGGGACTTCCAGTCAGCCCCAGCATTTT. Its protein product is CASSTTGTSSQPQHF.

The rearrangement uses TRBV7-2 and TRBJ2-7, with 8 positions matching TRBD2. The CDR3 contains 14 residues. The germline V gene has CDR1 SGHTA and CDR2 FQGNSA. V lost 2 bases, J lost 7 bases, and 7 bases stayed unmatched. The CDR3 sequence: CASSLKVSGIEQYF. The DNA for the CDR3 is TGTGCCAGCAGCTTAAAGGTTAGCGGGATTGAGCAGTACTTC.

This clone has just one count. V is TRBV6-1 and J is TRBJ2-5; the match to TRBD1 covers 9 bases. The length of the CDR3 is 13 residues. V lost 4 bases and J lost 5; bases outside the gene matches: 2. From germline, CDR1 is MNHNS and CDR2 SASEGT. CDR3 sequence: CASSGTGEETQYF. The CDR3 DNA is TGTGCCAGCAGTGGGACAGGGGAGGAGACCCAGTACTTC.

The chain employs TRBV27 and TRBJ2-1; perhaps TRBD2 as D (6 bases). V lost 7 bases to trimming and J lost 3 bases, with 13 bases between them. Germline CDR1 reads MNHEY; CDR2 reads SMNVEV (reference sequence). The CDR3 extends over 14 amino acids. CDR3 DNA sequence: TGTGCCAGCATCGGCGGGGAATTCTACAATGAGCAGTTCTTC. As protein: CASIGGEFYNEQFF.

J is TRBJ1-6 and V is TRBV6-1; D gene unclear. V lost 7 bases and J 6 bases, leaving 10 bases between the germline ends. The CDR3 consists of 13 residues. Germline CDR1 MNHNS, CDR2 SASEGT. CDR3 bases: TGTGCCAGCATTTCCACACCTAATTCACCCCTCCACTTT. It specifies CASISTPNSPLHF.

The gene calls are TRBV2 and TRBJ2-5; D unclear. TRBJ2-7 matches the DNA end more closely, so the J call is doubtful. The CDR3 runs to 15 residues. In germline, CDR1 is SNHLY, CDR2 FYNNEI. CDR3 protein: CASSEGPTATYEQYF. Written as DNA, the CDR3 is TGTGCCAGCAGTGAAGGTCCTACCGCCACCTACGAGCAGTACTTC.

In DNA form, the CDR3 reads TGTGCCAGCAGTTTACAGGGACTAGGAGCCTACGAGCAGTACTTC. Its translation: CASSLQGLGAYEQYF. J is TRBJ2-7 and V is TRBV6-5, with TRBD2 matching 8 bases. The germline V gene has CDR1 MNHEY and CDR2 SVGAGI. V was clipped by 4 bases and J by 2 bases; unmatched bases: 7. This CDR3 contains 15 residues.

The V gene is TRBV6-5, the J gene TRBJ1-1, with no clear D. Trimming removed 10 bases at V and 2 bases at J, with 20 bases between. Germline V gene data show CDR1 as MNHEY and CDR2 as SVGAGI. This CDR3 is built from 15 residues. CDR3 sequence: CATRLSPGFNTEAFF. The CDR3 bases are TGTGCCACCAGACTGTCCCCGGGGTTCAACACTGAAGCTTTCTTT.

This clone was counted between two and nine times. The chain links TRBV28 to TRBJ1-1; possibly TRBD1 for D (6 bases). V dropped 5 bases and J dropped 2 bases, with 15 bases sitting between them. Germline V CDR1 and CDR2: MDHEN, SYDVKM. There are 15 residues in the CDR3. CDR3 nucleotide sequence: TGTGCCAGCAGTCCAGGACAGAGGTCCAACACTGAAGCTTTCTTT. It codes for CASSPGQRSNTEAFF. Together with reference TRBV28 and TRBJ1-1, the CDR3 gives the full variable domain: DVKVTQSSRYLVKRTGEKVFLECVQDMDHENMFWYRQDPGLGLRLIYFSYDVKMKEKGDIPEGYSVSREKKERFSLILESASTNQTSMYLCASSPGQRSNTEAFFGQGTRLTVV.

This chain links TRBV14 with TRBJ2-3; D unclear. The CDR3 contains 15 residues. V lost 4 bases and J lost 1, with 12 bases in between. Germline V gene sequence: CDR1 SGHDN, CDR2 FVKESK. CDR3 sequence (DNA): TGTGCCAGCAGCCCGCGAGGTTGGGGCACAGATACGCAGTATTTT. Its protein product is CASSPRGWGTDTQYF.

This clone was detected a few times. The V gene is TRBV2, the J gene TRBJ2-3; possible D gene TRBD2, 5 bases. Trimming removed 10 bases from V and 0 bases from J, with 17 bases in between. The CDR3 loop spans 15 amino acids. The V gene's germline CDR1 is SNHLY and CDR2 FYNNEI. The CDR3, as DNA: TGTGCCACCCATCCGGGGAACCCTAGCACAGATACGCAGTATTTT. Translating it yields CATHPGNPSTDTQYF.

This clone was detected only once. This chain joins TRBV19 and TRBJ2-2; 10 positions agree with TRBD2. Germline V gene sequence: CDR1 LNHDA, CDR2 SQIVND (reference sequence). The CDR3 length is 18 residues. Trimming removed 3 bases from V and 0 bases from J; junction bases left unmatched: 7. The CDR3 spells CASSMNLAGAANTGELFF. CDR3 nucleotide sequence: TGTGCCAGTAGTATGAATCTAGCGGGGGCCGCGAACACCGGGGAGCTGTTTTTT.

The V gene is TRBV29-1, the J gene TRBJ1-1, with TRBD1 matching 9 bases. The V gene's germline CDR1 is SQVTM and CDR2 ANQGSEA. This CDR3 spans 10 amino acids. J was trimmed by 10 bases and V by 7 bases; bases with no gene match: 4. The CDR3 here is CSGGQGVAFF. As DNA, the CDR3 is TGCAGCGGGGGACAGGGAGTAGCTTTCTTT.

The rearrangement joins TRBV19 to TRBJ2-3, with 9 bases aligning to TRBD2. The CDR3 covers 15 residues. The V and J ends lost 3 bases and 6 bases, in that order; junction bases with no gene match: 7. CDR1 and CDR2 from the germline V gene are LNHDA and SQIVND (reference sequence). In DNA form, the CDR3 reads TGTGCCAGTAGTATCGGAGCGGGAGGTGCGGATACGCAGTATTTT. It codes for CASSIGAGGADTQYF.

This chain joins TRBV6-1 and TRBJ1-3, with D unresolved. Trimming took 4 bases from V and 0 from J, leaving 19 bases between them. In germline, CDR1 is MNHNS, CDR2 SASEGT. The CDR3 has 18 residues. Written as DNA, the CDR3 is TGTGCCAGCAGTGCCCTCGGGGAGGCTGTTCCCTCTGGAAACACCATATATTTT. Translating it yields CASSALGEAVPSGNTIYF.

The chain combines TRBV27 with TRBJ2-5, with D perhaps matching TRBD1 (5 bases). With 5 bases removed from V and 4 bases from J, the gap between germline ends came to 8 bases. CDR1 and CDR2 from the germline V gene are MNHEY and SMNVEV (reference sequence). This CDR3 is 12 amino acids long. The CDR3 nucleotides are TGTGCCAGCAGTCAGGGTACAGAGACCCAGTACTTC. Translating it yields CASSQGTETQYF.

V and J are TRBV10-1 and TRBJ2-1, with 11 bases that match TRBD2. The length of the CDR3 is 15 residues. The germline V gene has CDR1 WNHNN and CDR2 SYGVQD (reference sequence). V lost 5 bases to trimming and J lost 4 bases; unmatched junction nucleotides: 4. CDR3 DNA: TGCGCCAGCAGTAGATCTAGCGGGGGGTACAATGAGCAGTTCTTC. It yields the protein CASSRSSGGYNEQFF.

This clone was counted once. The rearrangement uses TRBV19 and TRBJ2-1; 8 bases agree with TRBD1. The CDR3 consists of 16 residues. Germline lookup yields CDR1 LNHDA and CDR2 SQIVND (reference sequence). Trimming removed 5 bases from V and 12 bases from J; junction bases left unmatched: 18. CDR3 sequence (DNA): TGTGCCAGTAGTCCACCAACGGGACAGGCCCTAGGAGGGCAGTTCTTC. Protein: CASSPPTGQALGGQFF.

J is TRBJ2-7 and V is TRBV25-1; D may be TRBD2 (6 bases). CDR1 and CDR2 (germline): MGHDK, SYGVNS. This CDR3 has 13 amino acids. Trimming took off 5 bases at V and 7 bases at J, with 15 bases between the two ends. For the CDR3, the DNA is TGTGCCAGCAGTACGGGGGTACTACGGGAGCAGTACTTC. Translating it yields CASSTGVLREQYF.

A few counts support this clone. This rearrangement joins TRBV10-1 to TRBJ2-1; D possibly corresponds to TRBD2 (6 bases). From germline, CDR1 is WNHNN and CDR2 SYGVQD (reference sequence). The CDR3 is 13 amino acids. V was pared by 4 bases and J by 5 bases, with 9 bases between. Here the CDR3 reads CASSVERDNEQFF. CDR3 nucleotide sequence: TGCGCCAGCAGTGTAGAGCGGGACAATGAGCAGTTCTTC.

This chain links TRBV7-6 with TRBJ2-2; tentative D call: TRBD1 (5 bases). The J call may be in error: the DNA end matches TRBJ1-3 better. Germline V gives CDR1 SGHVS, CDR2 FNYEAQ. The CDR3 sequence is 14 residues long. The CDR3 DNA reads as TGTGCCAGCATCCCCCCGACAGATGAGGACACCATATATTTT. It specifies CASIPPTDEDTIYF.

This rearrangement joins TRBV10-2 to TRBJ1-2; D might be TRBD1 (5 bases). Trimming removed 5 bases from V and 4 bases from J, with 8 bases in between. This CDR3 region has 12 residues. Germline loops: CDR1 WSHSY, CDR2 SAAADI. The CDR3 bases are TGCGCCAGCAGTCCGACAGTCTATGGCTACACCTTC. Residues: CASSPTVYGYTF.